Sequencing of this T cell receptor beta chain was carried out in a study of CD8 T cells in Susac syndrome. Reverse transcription of roughly 0.45 to 1 ug RNA used random hexamers. Multiplex PCR with immunoSEQ amplified the TCR beta CDR3 across 54 Vbeta and 13 Jbeta. MiXCR, applied by TCRdb to the immunoSEQ multiplex PCR reads, yields one record per CDR3 protein. The sample has about 180,000 distinct CDR3 sequences, 95% seen once; the top ten hold about 0.15%. Negative isolation yielded CD8+ and CD4+ T cells; FACS enriched TEMRA cells. This CDR3 is built from 17 residues. With 4 bases clipped from V and 1 base from J, the junction kept 8 bases outside the gene matches. Germline V gene lookup returns CDR1 LGHDT and CDR2 YNNKEL (reference sequence).

The gene calls are TRBV3-1 and TRBJ2-2, with TRBD2 identical over 8 bases. Material: CD8+ T cells from PBMCs. This clonotype was obtained from a human donor with multiple sclerosis. The CDR3 coding sequence is TGTGCCAGCAGCCCAGGACCGGGACTAGGGAACACCGGGGAGCTGTTTTTT. It encodes CASSPGPGLGNTGELFF.